This T cell receptor (beta chain) was found in a study of technical replicates of blood from several donors (dated by TCRdb to 2015 to 2018). About this clone: This clone's antigen is unknown. No base quality values were provided; no much bigger clone lies one nucleotide off.

Library construction relied on the immunoSEQ multiplex PCR assay. In its TCRdb copy, this immuneACCESS table keeps in-frame sequences only and misses some clones. Where compared with another copy, unresolved V genes explain less than half of these, and the others have no known cause. This sample gives tens of thousands of clones in total; about 94% of them show up just once. The ten most abundant clones make up approximately 0.25% of the sample. The sample taken for sequencing was T cells isolated from PBMCs. The TCR sequence derives from a human donor in good health.

The DNA sequence reads TGCGCCAGCAGCTGGGGGGGAGGGGAGCAGTACTTC. This codes for CASSWGGGEQYF. The rearranged chain carries TRBV5-1 and TRBJ2-7; TRBD2 fits 7 bases in the junction. Including cysteine and phenylalanine, the CDR3 has 12 amino acids. Only the CDR3 part of the read is kept: 36 bases, read in frame from the first base. CDR1 SGHRS and CDR2 YFSETQ were looked up in the germline V gene. Trimming removed 3 bases from V and 7 bases from J; the gene matches leave 4 bases unexplained.